This T cell receptor beta chain came from a study of control samples from healthy donors and cancer patients. CDR1 SGDLS and CDR2 YYNGEE come from the germline V gene. CDR3 length: 16 residues. With V trimmed by 0 bases and J by 3 bases, 5 bases remained unmatched. Profiling relied on immunoSEQ multiplex PCR, and the TCRdb table lists in-frame clones only, not all of them. The sample carries 71,000 or so clones, under 90% recorded once. The clonotype originates from a man in his 60s with lung cancer. Sequences were obtained from PBMCs. V usage is TRBV9 and J usage is TRBJ1-3, with 8 bases identical to TRBD1. CDR3 DNA sequence: TGTGCCAGCAGCGTAGACTCAGGGGGCTTTGGAAACACCATATATTTT. Its translation is CASSVDSGGFGNTIYF.